Listed below are T cell receptor beta chains from one sample, sequenced in a study of blood T cell repertoires in COVID-19. Only in-frame clones appear in the TCRdb table, and some are missing; sequencing was by immunoSEQ multiplex PCR. The table has a few hundred thousand clones, 84% seen once. Sequenced input: peripheral blood. All receptors derive from a woman aged 40 to 49 who had recovered from COVID-19. Both conserved end residues are part of each CDR3.

13,TRBJ1-4,TRBV5-1,CASSRTGNEKLFF
12,TRBJ2-5,TRBV10-3,CATRQGVETQYF
14,TRBJ2-7,TRBV30,CAWSWSGPSYEQYF
13,TRBJ2-5,TRBV30,CAWSGTGGETQYF
14,TRBJ2-2,TRBV2,CASSRTENTGELFF
13,TRBJ1-2,TRBV5-1,CASRADRGGGYTF
12,TRBJ1-2,TRBV7-9,CASSPVGGGYTF
13,TRBJ1-1,TRBV28,CASSHRGGTEAFF
14,TRBJ1-2,TRBV27,CASSTKTGGYGYTF
15,TRBJ2-2,TRBV2,CASSRTVANTGELFF
14,TRBJ1-5,TRBV30,CAWRGQGANQPQHF
14,TRBJ2-1,TRBV30,CAWGTSGGWDEQFF
15,TRBJ1-5,TRBV15,CATSSRDRGFQPQHF
15,TRBJ1-5,TRBV28,CASSRQGSQRQPQHF
13,TRBJ2-7,TRBV2,CASGKTYSYEQYF
14,TRBJ1-1,TRBV5-1,CASSLQGRLGEAFF
15,TRBJ2-7,TRBV5-1,CASSLGTGVFYEQYF
14,TRBJ1-4,TRBV6-5,CASALRAAGEKLFF
17,TRBJ2-5,TRBV29-1,CSVDGRLAGRSQETQYF
16,TRBJ2-2,TRBV3-1/TRBV3-2,CASSQGWLARTGELFF
14,TRBJ2-2,TRBV10-3,CAISEREATGELFF
12,TRBJ2-7,TRBV2,CASSSQGYEQYF
15,TRBJ1-6,TRBV28,CASIYRASSNSPLHF
15,TRBJ1-2,TRBV25-1,CASSENRGEAYGYTF
14,TRBJ2-7,TRBV19,CASSIASGAYEQYF
11,TRBJ1-2,TRBV30,CAWTTGTGYTF
17,TRBJ2-1,TRBV6-1,CASSEARGLAGGAFQFF
12,TRBJ1-1,TRBV6-6,CASQGEYTEAFF
13,TRBJ2-3,TRBV7-8,CASSLPGVDTQYF
14,TRBJ1-5,TRBV27,CASRRTVGNQPQHF
15,TRBJ2-2,TRBV25-1,CASSDRLAGTGELFF
13,TRBJ2-5,TRBV5-4,CASSRDRGETQYF
17,TRBJ2-3,TRBV7-9,CASSPPWGRVSTDTQYF
18,TRBJ2-3,TRBV7-2,CASSLRWASGAYTDTQYF
13,TRBJ2-2,TRBV7-9,CALQTTNTGELFF
15,TRBJ2-5,TRBV5-4,CASSSRQGRGETQYF
15,TRBJ2-1,TRBV24-1,CATSDSSRSRNEQFF
12,TRBJ2-6,TRBV30,CALPGGANVLTF
14,TRBJ1-1,TRBV4-2,CASSQLQGLAEAFF
13,TRBJ2-7,TRBV19,CATSQGAAFEQYF
14,TRBJ1-1,TRBV28,CASLMNPGGTEAFF
15,TRBJ2-1,TRBV15,CATSARVAGDNEQFF
16,TRBJ2-1,TRBV7-3,CASSPRAGGPYNEQFF
13,TRBJ2-1,TRBV19,CASGSGTLNEQFF
13,TRBJ1-6,TRBV2,CASTQVNDSPLHF
15,TRBJ2-2,TRBV3-1/TRBV3-2,CASSHGTPNTGELFF
14,TRBJ1-5,TRBV6-5,CASIGGDSNQPQHF
15,TRBJ1-1,TRBV11-2,CASSLASQGGTEAFF
16,TRBJ1-6,TRBV30,CAWSVRGFSYNSPLHF
13,TRBJ1-4,TRBV19,CASSQRDWEKLFF